A single sample gave rise to the 32 T cell receptor beta chains below, sequenced in a study of T cells in Graves' hyperthyroidism and ophthalmopathy. What was amplified from RNA transcripts were TCR beta CDR3 regions. The TCR CDR3 first-round RT-PCR relied on the HTBI primer set. TCRdb re-called the multiplex PCR reads through MiXCR, storing one row per CDR3 protein. The sample has about 760,000 distinct CDR3 sequences; around 40% are singletons. The sample consisted of blood. The receptors were gathered from a woman aged 40 to 55 with Graves' hyperthyroidism.

The V call is TRBV7-2, the J call TRBJ2-7; the match to TRBD2 covers 7 bases. The DNA matches TRBJ2-1 better at its end, which makes the J call doubtful. CDR3 length equals 17 residues. CDR1 is SGHTA and CDR2 is FQGNSA in the germline V gene. The CDR3 spells CASSLIAGEGLYNEQFF. The CDR3 nucleotides read TGTGCCAGCAGCTTAATTGCCGGGGAGGGCCTCTACAATGAGCAGTTCTTC.

On this clonotype: A read error is possible here, since a much larger clone lies one base away. The rearrangement links TRBV19 to TRBJ1-5, with a tentative D call TRBD1 (6 bases). The CDR3 is made up of 15 amino acids. Germline V gives CDR1 LNHDA, CDR2 SQIVND (reference sequence). Trimming took 4 bases from V and 7 from J, leaving 17 bases between them. The CDR3 DNA reads TGTGCCAGTAGTACCTACAGGGTCATGGGACAGCCCCAGCATTTT. Its protein product is CASSTYRVMGQPQHF.

This clonotype was counted a few times. In DNA form, the CDR3 reads TGTGCCAGCATTTCGACAGGCTCCTACGAGCAGTACTTC. Translation: CASISTGSYEQYF. The chain employs TRBV28 and TRBJ2-7, with D maybe TRBD1 (6 bases). The CDR3 contains 13 residues. Germline V CDR1 and CDR2: MDHEN, SYDVKM. The germline V and J ends were trimmed by 7 bases and 0 bases, with 10 bases remaining between them.

This clonotype showed up many times. This chain links TRBV29-1 with TRBJ1-1; D is possibly TRBD1 (6 bases). CDR1 is SQVTM, CDR2 ANQGSEA, per germline. The CDR3 is made up of 16 amino acids. Trimming cost V 7 bases and J 0 bases, with 21 bases left between them. CDR3 sequence reads: CSATLLQGPMNTEAFF. The CDR3 DNA sequence: TGCAGCGCCACCTTATTACAGGGTCCCATGAACACTGAAGCTTTCTTT. Complete variable domain (other parts from reference TRBV29-1 and TRBJ1-1): SAVISQKPSRDICQRGTSLTIQCQVDSQVTMMFWYRQQPGQSLTLIATANQGSEATYESGFVIDKFPISRPNLTFSTLTVSNMSPEDSSIYLCSATLLQGPMNTEAFFGQGTRLTVV.

This clonotype came up a few times. This chain uses TRBV11-2 with TRBJ1-1, with 8 positions matching TRBD1. Germline values: CDR1 SGHAT, CDR2 FQNNGV. Trimming took 5 bases from V and 3 from J; bases not matched to a gene: 14. The CDR3 sequence is 17 residues long. This CDR3 reads CASSHHSRTGRDTEAFF. The DNA for the CDR3 is TGTGCCAGCAGCCACCACTCCAGGACAGGGCGGGACACTGAAGCTTTCTTT.

This clonotype was seen many times. V is TRBV29-1 and J is TRBJ1-4; TRBD1 matches 8 bases. Per germline, CDR1 SQVTM and CDR2 ANQGSEA. V lost 7 bases and J lost 8; bases outside the gene matches: 12. CDR3 length equals 14 residues. The chain's CDR3 is CSATPGQAPEKLFF. CDR3 DNA: TGCAGCGCCACTCCGGGACAGGCCCCGGAAAAACTGTTTTTT. Complete variable domain (other parts from reference TRBV29-1 and TRBJ1-4): SAVISQKPSRDICQRGTSLTIQCQVDSQVTMMFWYRQQPGQSLTLIATANQGSEATYESGFVIDKFPISRPNLTFSTLTVSNMSPEDSSIYLCSATPGQAPEKLFFGSGTQLSVL.

The table lists this clonotype with a count of one. Compared with germline, one end of the junction differs, possibly owing to a read error. The chain links TRBV7-6 to TRBJ2-2; D is perhaps TRBD2 (5 bases). The V gene's germline CDR1 is SGHVS and CDR2 FNYEAQ. The CDR3 covers 16 residues. The CDR3 sequence: CASSPTAQLNTGEPFF. In DNA form, the CDR3 reads TGTGCCAGCAGCCCAACAGCGCAACTGAACACCGGGGAGCCGTTTTTC. Using reference TRBV7-6 and TRBJ2-2 for the parts outside the CDR3, the full variable domain is GAGVSQSPRYKVTKRGQDVALRCDPISGHVSLYWYRQALGQGPEFLTYFNYEAQQDKSGLPNDRFSAERPEGSISTLTIQRTEQRDSAMYRCASSPTAQLNTGEPFFGEGSRLTVL.

This chain links TRBV12-3 or TRBV12-4 with TRBJ1-5; weak D call: TRBD1 (6 bases). The V and J ends lost 3 bases and 10 bases respectively, with 16 bases between them. This CDR3 is 14 amino acids long. The CDR3 region has the DNA TGTGCCAGCAGTTTGGGGGGGCTGGGGTCACCCCAGCATTTT. Amino acid sequence: CASSLGGLGSPQHF.

The chain links TRBV11-3 to TRBJ2-7; 7 bases are a match to TRBD1. V shed 5 bases, J shed 2 bases, and the junction held 9 bases outside the gene matches. The germline gives CDR1 SGHNT, CDR2 YENEEA. The CDR3 has 15 amino acids. The CDR3 loop reads CASSERQGATYEQYF. CDR3 coding DNA: TGTGCCAGCAGCGAGCGACAGGGTGCGACCTACGAGCAGTACTTC.

This clonotype was seen many times. The chain recombines TRBV2 with TRBJ1-4; no definite D call. The V and J ends lost 5 bases and 0 bases respectively, with 4 bases between them. The germline gives CDR1 SNHLY, CDR2 FYNNEI. This CDR3 comprises 13 residues. The CDR3 is CASSPSTNEKLFF. CDR3 in DNA: TGTGCCAGCAGTCCTTCAACTAATGAAAAACTGTTTTTT.

V usage is TRBV10-3 and J usage is TRBJ2-7; 8 bases fit TRBD1. CDR3 length: 12 residues. Trimming removed 10 bases from V and 4 bases from J; junction bases left unmatched: 6. Per the germline V gene, CDR1 is ENHRY and CDR2 is SYGVKD. CDR3 in DNA: TGTGCCAAGCGGACAGGGAATTACGAGCAGTACTTC. It translates to CAKRTGNYEQYF.

This chain links TRBV29-1 with TRBJ2-3; D gene ambiguous. The V gene's germline CDR1 is SQVTM and CDR2 ANQGSEA. The CDR3 covers 12 residues. V was pared by 6 bases and J by 2 bases, with 9 bases between. The CDR3 nucleotides are TGCAGCGTAGATTCAAACACAGATACGCAGTATTTT. It specifies CSVDSNTDTQYF.

This clonotype occurred many times. V usage is TRBV5-6 and J usage is TRBJ2-5, with TRBD1 matching 7 bases. The CDR3 totals 13 residues. Germline V lookup: CDR1 SGHDT, CDR2 YYEEEE. Losses at the gene ends were 3 bases for V and 2 bases for J; bases not matched to a gene: 1. CDR3 protein: CASSWTGQETQYF. The CDR3 nucleotides are TGTGCCAGCAGCTGGACAGGACAAGAGACCCAGTACTTC.

Concerning this clonotype itself: Compared with germline, one end of the junction differs, possibly owing to a read error. This chain links TRBV6-1 with TRBJ2-2, with D tentatively TRBD1 or TRBD2 (5 bases each). The CDR3 has 14 amino acids. Germline V lookup: CDR1 MNHNS, CDR2 SASEGT. CDR3 coding DNA: TGTGCCAGCAGCCAGACCGGGACCACCGGGGAGCTGCTTTTT. It encodes CASSQTGTTGELLF.

This clonotype was seen repeatedly, ten times or more. This chain links TRBV7-8 with TRBJ1-1, with D hard to call. CDR3 length equals 11 residues. Germline lookup yields CDR1 SGHVS and CDR2 FQNEAQ. V was trimmed by 1 base and J by 10 bases, leaving 7 bases between them. CDR3 residues: CASSLGDRAFF. CDR3 in DNA: TGTGCCAGCAGCTTAGGGGATCGAGCTTTCTTT.

This clonotype was recorded a few times. V usage is TRBV10-3 and J usage is TRBJ1-2, with TRBD1 matching 10 bases. V trimming: 6 bases; J trimming: 5 bases; junction bases outside the gene matches: 12. From germline, CDR1 is ENHRY and CDR2 SYGVKD. This CDR3 region has 16 residues. CDR3 bases: TGTGCCATCAGCTACGAGACAGGGGGCAGCGGGTATGGCTACACCTTC. It specifies CAISYETGGSGYGYTF.

As concerns this clonotype: Germline is not matched at one junction end, which may reflect a read error. The gene calls are TRBV19 and TRBJ1-1; D is undetermined. The CDR3 extends over 13 amino acids. CDR1 is LNHDA, CDR2 SQIVND, per germline (reference sequence). The chain's CDR3 is CASSIQSGTEAFF. The CDR3 coding sequence is TGTGCCAGCAGTATACAGAGCGGCACTGAAGCTTTCTTT.

This rearrangement joins TRBV11-2 to TRBJ1-6, with TRBD1 as a possible D gene (6 bases). This CDR3 has 14 amino acids. Deletions cut 5 bases from V and 10 bases from J, with 15 bases between. CDR1 and CDR2 from the germline V gene are SGHAT and FQNNGV. This CDR3 is CASSKTGKESPLHF. CDR3 nucleotides: TGTGCCAGCAGCAAGACAGGAAAAGAGTCACCCCTCCACTTT.

This clonotype was picked up a small number of times. The rearrangement links TRBV5-6 to TRBJ2-7; D uncertain. Trimming removed 4 bases from V and 0 bases from J, with 5 bases in between. The CDR3 has 12 residues. CDR1 and CDR2 (germline): SGHDT, YYEEEE. CDR3 nucleotide sequence: TGTGCCAGCAGCCGCTTCTCCTACGAGCAGTACTTC. It encodes CASSRFSYEQYF.

The gene calls are TRBV5-5 and TRBJ1-5; D is perhaps TRBD1 (6 bases). The germline gives CDR1 SGHKS, CDR2 YYEKEE (reference sequence). The CDR3 spans 16 residues. V shed 4 bases and J shed 9 bases, with 23 bases lying between them. The CDR3 sequence is CASSLTGDTLGPPQHF. As DNA, the CDR3 is TGTGCCAGCAGCCTAACGGGGGACACCCTGGGTCCGCCCCAGCATTTT.

This clonotype was recorded once. The chain couples TRBV4-3 to TRBJ1-4; the D gene is possibly TRBD1 (6 bases). Germline V gene lookup returns CDR1 LGHNA and CDR2 YSLEER. Deletions cut 6 bases from V and 1 base from J, with 9 bases between. This CDR3 has 14 residues. CDR3: CASRPGVTNEKLFF. CDR3 bases: TGCGCCAGCAGACCAGGGGTAACTAATGAAAAACTGTTTTTT.

This clonotype has just a few counts. The chain links TRBV6-5 to TRBJ2-5; D unresolved. The CDR3 is made up of 13 amino acids. V was cut by 2 bases and J by 5 bases, with 9 bases left in between. From germline, CDR1 is MNHEY and CDR2 SVGAGI. The DNA for the CDR3 is TGTGCCAGCAGTTACAACGGTCGGGAGACCCAGTACTTC. This codes for CASSYNGRETQYF.

This clonotype was seen a few times. J is TRBJ1-3 and V is TRBV5-1; D is possibly TRBD1 (5 bases). This CDR3 comprises 14 residues. Between the trimmed V and J ends, which lost 6 bases and 4 bases, there was a span of 14 bases. CDR1 is SGHRS and CDR2 is YFSETQ in the germline V gene. CDR3 bases: TGCGCCAGCAAGAACCAGGGCGGCGGAAACACCATATATTTT. It codes for CASKNQGGGNTIYF.

In its sample, this clonotype was seen a few times. V gene TRBV12-3 or TRBV12-4 combines with J gene TRBJ2-5; 10 bases map to TRBD2. The CDR3 has 17 residues. Trimming removed 5 bases from V and 2 bases from J; junction bases left unmatched: 11. The CDR3 sequence is CASSAGTSAHIQETQYF. For the CDR3, the DNA is TGTGCCAGCAGTGCCGGGACTAGCGCCCACATTCAAGAGACCCAGTACTTC.

This clonotype was counted once. The V and J genes are TRBV6-4 and TRBJ2-1, with D perhaps matching TRBD2 (6 bases). The CDR3 extends over 13 amino acids. Per the germline V gene, CDR1 is MRHNA and CDR2 is SNTAGT. Trimming stripped 10 bases from V and 3 bases from J, with 13 bases between. The CDR3 here is CATSAGFYNEQFF. For the CDR3, the DNA is TGTGCCACCTCTGCGGGATTCTACAATGAGCAGTTCTTC.

The chain carries TRBV20-1 and TRBJ1-2; maybe TRBD1 (5 bases). The CDR3 runs 13 residues. Trimming removed 3 bases at V and 3 bases at J, with 11 bases between. Per the germline V gene, CDR1 is DFQATT and CDR2 is SNEGSKA (reference sequence). The CDR3 region has the DNA TGCAGTGCTAGTGGGGCTGTAGACTATGGCTACACCTTC. This sequence encodes CSASGAVDYGYTF.

This clonotype was observed many times. The rearrangement links TRBV20-1 to TRBJ2-5; 8 nucleotides agree with TRBD2. The CDR3 sequence is 13 residues long. After removal of 2 bases from V and 5 bases from J, the junction contained 4 bases not matched to a gene. Germline CDR1 is DFQATT and CDR2 is SNEGSKA (reference sequence). The DNA for the CDR3 is TGCAGTGCTAGAACTAGCGGCCCGGAGACCCAGTACTTC. Protein: CSARTSGPETQYF.

This clonotype was seen ten or more times. The chain has TRBV12-3 or TRBV12-4 and TRBJ1-2; no firm D call. The V gene lost 3 bases and the J gene lost 4 bases, with 12 bases spanning the gap. The CDR3 is 14 residues long. The CDR3 region has the DNA TGTGCCAGCAGTTTGAGTGGGGAGGCCTATGGCTACACCTTC. Its translation is CASSLSGEAYGYTF.

The CDR3 loop is CASRNIAGPSEGDTQYF. DNA for the CDR3: TGTGCCAGCAGGAATATAGCGGGGCCCAGCGAAGGAGATACGCAGTATTTT. The rearrangement uses TRBV6-1 and TRBJ2-3; 8 bases match TRBD2. V lost 6 bases, J lost 5 bases, and 16 bases stayed unmatched. This CDR3 has 17 amino acids. Germline CDR1 reads MNHNS; CDR2 reads SASEGT.

This clonotype has a count of ten or more. The chain links TRBV7-2 to TRBJ1-6, with 8 bases lining up with TRBD1. The CDR3 runs 15 residues. Germline CDR1 SGHTA, CDR2 FQGNSA. V lost 6 bases, J lost 10 bases, and 11 bases stayed unmatched. This chain's CDR3 is CASRWDTGGRSPLHF. In DNA, the CDR3 is TGTGCCAGCAGATGGGACACAGGGGGAAGATCACCCCTCCACTTT.

This clonotype has more than one count but fewer than ten. The CDR3 sequence: CASAGRVTDTQYF. The CDR3 bases are TGTGCCAGCGCGGGTCGTGTCACAGATACGCAGTATTTT. The chain is built from TRBV19 and TRBJ2-3; D perhaps matches TRBD2 (5 bases). The V end was cut by 9 bases, the J end by 2 bases, with 12 bases between. The CDR3 is 13 amino acids. Germline loops: CDR1 LNHDA, CDR2 SQIVND (reference sequence).

This chain joins TRBV10-3 and TRBJ2-7; TRBD2 might be the D (7 bases). Germline V gene sequence: CDR1 ENHRY, CDR2 SYGVKD. This CDR3 region has 13 residues. Trimming removed 10 bases from V and 10 bases from J, with 23 bases in between. The CDR3: CASTATDGGLQYF. The DNA for the CDR3 is TGTGCCAGCACAGCCACGGACGGGGGGCTCCAGTACTTC.